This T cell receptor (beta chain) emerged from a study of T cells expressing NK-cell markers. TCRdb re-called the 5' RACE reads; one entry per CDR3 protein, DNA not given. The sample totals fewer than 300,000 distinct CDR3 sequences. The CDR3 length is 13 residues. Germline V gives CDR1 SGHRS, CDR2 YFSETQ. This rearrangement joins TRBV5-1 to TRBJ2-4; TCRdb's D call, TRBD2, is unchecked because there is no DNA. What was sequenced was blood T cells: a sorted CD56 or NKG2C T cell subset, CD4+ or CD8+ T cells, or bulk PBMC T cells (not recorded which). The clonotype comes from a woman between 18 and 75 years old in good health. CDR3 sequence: CASSLGGGDIQYF.